This TCR beta chain was recorded in a study of response to subunit inactivated influenza vaccine. Notes on the study in general: Authors suggested each seasonal flu vaccination may recruit only limited numbers of new T cells.

The CDR3 is 13 residues long. The V gene's germline CDR1 is LGHNA and CDR2 YNFKEQ. Deletions cut 1 base from V and 1 base from J, with 5 bases between. As for this clonotype: Its antigen remains unidentified.

TCRdb used MiXCR to reprocess the RT-PCR reads, holding one entry per CDR3 protein. The table lists about 780,000 distinct CDR3 sequences, roughly 18% of them singletons, with about a tenth in the top ten. This sample comprised PBMCs from blood, obtained approximately 5 days after vaccination. This chain joins TRBV4-2 and TRBJ2-7; D is unclear. This TCR was recovered from a man in his forties or fifties who received an inactivated influenza vaccine. The CDR3 reads CASSQAESYEQYF. In DNA, the CDR3 is TGTGCCAGCAGCCAAGCAGAGTCCTACGAGCAGTACTTC.